This is a list of T cell receptor beta chains from one sample in a study of T-cell reconstitution after alpha-beta-depleted transplantation in children. Via MiXCR, TCRdb re-called the PCR reads, giving one row per CDR3 protein. Of over 550,000 distinct CDR3 sequences detected, under 12% appear once; the ten largest clones hold about 4.2%. The specimen was PBMCs from the stem cell graft donor, collected from the stem cell graft. The receptors come from a human donor who donated a stem cell graft to a child with acute myeloid leukemia. Both conserved end residues are part of each CDR3. The D gene is left open where the match is weak. Clone size is not always given. Where it is, it says once, few, many or a class for expanded clones.

TGTGCCAGCAGCTCCGACAAGGAGGGTCAGCCCCAGCATTTT,CASSSDKEGQPQHF,few,TRBV7-9,TRBJ1-5,NA
TGCAGTGCTATCAAAGCAACGGACCGCGGGGGGGACGAGCAGTACTTC,CSAIKATDRGGDEQYF,few,TRBV20-1,TRBJ2-7,TRBD2
TGTGCCAGACTTCTAGGGACTAGCGGGACCCACTCTGGGGCCAACGTCCTGACTTTC,CARLLGTSGTHSGANVLTF,NA,TRBV28,TRBJ2-6,TRBD2
TGTGCCAGCAGCCGACCGACGGGACTAGCGGGAGGTAAAGAGAAGACCCAGTACTTC,CASSRPTGLAGGKEKTQYF,few,TRBV6-1,TRBJ2-5,TRBD2
TGTGCCAGCGCCCTAGTGGAGGGGGCGGTGACCCAGTACTTC,CASALVEGAVTQYF,NA,TRBV7-2,TRBJ2-5,NA
TGTGCCAGCAGCTTTGAGTCTAGGGATGGCTACACCTTC,CASSFESRDGYTF,few,TRBV7-9,TRBJ1-2,NA
TGCAGCGTCCACGATGCGACAGATACCAACGAGCAGTACTTC,CSVHDATDTNEQYF,NA,TRBV29-1,TRBJ2-7,NA
TGCAGTGCCACCCCAGGGGCGGGAGGCGAGACCCAGTACTTC,CSATPGAGGETQYF,NA,TRBV20-1,TRBJ2-5,TRBD2
TGTGCCAGCAGCGACGGCCGGGTAGTCTACGAGCAGTACTTC,CASSDGRVVYEQYF,NA,TRBV11-2,TRBJ2-7,NA
TGTGCCAGCACCCTCGCGAGGTGGGGAGAGACCCAGTACTTC,CASTLARWGETQYF,few,TRBV7-9,TRBJ2-5,NA
TGTGCCAGCAGCAGACTAGCGGGAGGGTCAAATACGCAGTATTTT,CASSRLAGGSNTQYF,few,TRBV12-3/TRBV12-4,TRBJ2-3,TRBD2
TGTGCCAGCAGTTCCTCCAGAGCCAGCTCTGGGGCCAACGTCCTGACTTTC,CASSSSRASSGANVLTF,few,TRBV27,TRBJ2-6,NA
TGCAGTGCTCTTGGCCCGACAGGGGGGCTTTCTGGGGAGCTGTTTTTT,CSALGPTGGLSGELFF,many,TRBV20-1,TRBJ2-2,TRBD1
TGCAGCGTCGCAGGGATAAGCTCTGGGGCCAACGTCCTGACTTTC,CSVAGISSGANVLTF,many,TRBV29-1,TRBJ2-6,NA
TGTGCCAGCAGCCCCGGCTCTGGAAACACCATATATTTT,CASSPGSGNTIYF,many,TRBV3-1,TRBJ1-3,NA
TGTGCCAGCAGCTTATCTGAGTCTAGCGGGAGCATAAAGCAGTACTTC,CASSLSESSGSIKQYF,NA,TRBV7-2,TRBJ2-7,TRBD2
TGTGCCAGCAGCCAAGATCTCGGGACAGGGGGGGGTAGCACAGATACGCAGTATTTT,CASSQDLGTGGGSTDTQYF,many,TRBV4-2,TRBJ2-3,TRBD1
TGCAGCGTTAGGGAACAGGGAGGCCAGCCCCAGCATTTT,CSVREQGGQPQHF,many,TRBV29-1,TRBJ1-5,NA
TGTGCCAGCAGCCCCGGGGACAGGGGGCGAAATGAGCAGTTCTTC,CASSPGDRGRNEQFF,NA,TRBV5-4,TRBJ2-1,TRBD1
TGCAGCGTTGTTGTTTTAGCTTCCTACGAGCAGTACTTC,CSVVVLASYEQYF,NA,TRBV29-1,TRBJ2-7,NA
TGCAGCGGCCTCCTCCTTGGGATGAACACTGAAGCTTTCTTT,CSGLLLGMNTEAFF,NA,TRBV29-1,TRBJ1-1,NA
TGTGCCAGCAGCGTAGACAGGGGAACCTACGAGCAGTACTTC,CASSVDRGTYEQYF,few,TRBV9,TRBJ2-7,TRBD1
TGTGCCATTCGAACGGGAGGGGACAATGAGCAGTTCTTC,CAIRTGGDNEQFF,NA,TRBV10-3,TRBJ2-1,TRBD2
TGTGCCAGCAATCGACAGACCTACGAGCAGTACTTC,CASNRQTYEQYF,few,TRBV2,TRBJ2-7,NA
TGTGCCAGCAGCTTTCCCTCATTCGGGGTCCGGCGGGGCTACACCTTC,CASSFPSFGVRRGYTF,few,TRBV7-3,TRBJ1-2,NA
TGTGCCAGCAGCTGGACAGGGAGCTCTGGCTACACCTTC,CASSWTGSSGYTF,many,TRBV28,TRBJ1-2,TRBD1
TGCGCCAGCAGCGCGGGGAGCGCCTACGAGCAGTACTTC,CASSAGSAYEQYF,NA,TRBV4-3,TRBJ2-7,NA
TGCAGCGTCGGGGGACAGCTGAACACTGAAGCTTTCTTT,CSVGGQLNTEAFF,many,TRBV29-1,TRBJ1-1,TRBD1
TGTGCCAGCAGCTTCAACAGCTTTCAGCCCCAGCATTTT,CASSFNSFQPQHF,NA,TRBV11-2,TRBJ1-5,NA
TGTGCCAGCAGCCGACAGGGATTAGGGACAGATACGCAGTATTTT,CASSRQGLGTDTQYF,many,TRBV7-3,TRBJ2-3,TRBD1
TGTGCCACGCGCCAGCTAGCGGGTTTGAGCTCCTACGAGCAGTACTTC,CATRQLAGLSSYEQYF,many,TRBV15,TRBJ2-7,TRBD2
TGTGCCAGCAGTCCCGGAGCGGGCTCAGTCTCCTACGAGCAGTACTTC,CASSPGAGSVSYEQYF,many,TRBV27,TRBJ2-7,NA
TGTGCCAGCAGTGACTCGAGTGAGGGGAGACCTAATGAGCAGTTCTTC,CASSDSSEGRPNEQFF,few,TRBV6-4,TRBJ2-1,NA
TGTGCCAGCAGTGAGACAGGGGGCCATTACAATGAGCAGTTCTTC,CASSETGGHYNEQFF,NA,TRBV6-4,TRBJ2-1,TRBD1
TGTGCCAGCAGCCCTTATGTGGGCGAGCAGTACTTC,CASSPYVGEQYF,few,TRBV7-2,TRBJ2-7,NA
TGCAGTGCTAGAGAATTCACCGGAGGGGGCCGCAGCACAGATACGCAGTATTTT,CSAREFTGGGRSTDTQYF,NA,TRBV20-1,TRBJ2-3,NA
TGCGCCAGCAGCTTGGGGAGACTCGAAGAGACCCAGTACTTC,CASSLGRLEETQYF,many,TRBV5-1,TRBJ2-5,NA
TGTGCCAGCAGCTACCGACCCGCGAGAGAGACCCAGTACTTC,CASSYRPARETQYF,few,TRBV7-8,TRBJ2-5,NA
TGTGCCAGCAGTCCAGCTATCGTGACAGGGGTAATCTACGAGCAGTACTTC,CASSPAIVTGVIYEQYF,many,TRBV27,TRBJ2-7,TRBD1
TGTGCCACCACCGGGACTAGCGAAGGCTACAATGAGCAGTTCTTC,CATTGTSEGYNEQFF,NA,TRBV24-1,TRBJ2-1,TRBD2
TGTGCCAGCAGTTACTCGGATTTCGGGGAGCTGTTTTTT,CASSYSDFGELFF,NA,TRBV6-6,TRBJ2-2,NA
TGTGCCAGCAGTTACGGTCAGGGGCGGGTCACTGAAGCTTTCTTT,CASSYGQGRVTEAFF,many,TRBV6-2/TRBV6-3,TRBJ1-1,NA
TGCAGTGCTACGGAGAGGCTTTACAATGAGCAGTTCTTC,CSATERLYNEQFF,many,TRBV20-1,TRBJ2-1,NA
TGCAGCGTTGGGACAGGCTCTTCGGATTCCGGGGAGCTGTTTTTT,CSVGTGSSDSGELFF,many,TRBV29-1,TRBJ2-2,TRBD1
TGTGCCAGCAGTTATAGCAAGGTCACCTACGAGCAGTACTTC,CASSYSKVTYEQYF,many,TRBV6-2/TRBV6-3,TRBJ2-7,NA
TGCGCCAGCAGCTTGACGGCAGGGAGTGAGACCGGGGAGCTGTTTTTT,CASSLTAGSETGELFF,few,TRBV5-1,TRBJ2-2,NA
TGTGCCAGCAGCCAGACTAGCGGGAGGGCCTCCTACGAGCAGTACTTC,CASSQTSGRASYEQYF,NA,TRBV7-2,TRBJ2-7,TRBD2